This T cell receptor beta chain originates from a study of response to subunit inactivated influenza vaccine. General study results and limits: There was a suggestion from the authors that each seasonal influenza vaccination recruits few new T cells.

To note about this clonotype: What it recognizes is unknown.

The CDR3 runs to 20 residues. TCRdb used MiXCR to reprocess the RT-PCR reads, holding one entry per CDR3 protein. The repertoire includes more than 600,000 distinct CDR3 sequences, approximately 17% of them detected once, and 11% sits in the top ten. Sequencing was performed on PBMCs from blood, taken roughly 5 days after vaccination. J is TRBJ2-3 and V is TRBV21-1; the table assigns TRBD2, which was not confirmed against the DNA. TRBV21-1 is termed a pseudogene. The sequence came from a man aged 45 to 65 who received an inactivated influenza vaccine. The CDR3, as DNA: TGTGCCAGCAGCATAAGAAGCGGCCTTAGACTAGCGGGGGTTCTTGATACGCAGTATTTT. This gives the protein CASSIRSGLRLAGVLDTQYF.